Shown below are 28 T cell receptor beta chains from a single sample sequenced in a study of blood T cell repertoires in COVID-19. The protocol was immunoSEQ multiplex PCR, while the TCRdb copy is restricted to in-frame clones and leaves out a portion. The sample has tens of thousands of clones, around 83% seen once. The specimen was peripheral blood. The receptors were gathered from a human donor with acute or convalescent COVID-19. The donor label of this sample is uncertain.

This clone was seen only once. The chain carries TRBV10-3 and TRBJ1-3; TRBD1 matches 8 bases. Germline lookup yields CDR1 ENHRY and CDR2 SYGVKD. V was clipped by 5 bases and J by 1 base; unmatched bases: 1. The CDR3 is made up of 14 amino acids. CDR3 in DNA: TGTGCCATCAGTACAGGGGGGTCTGGAAACACCATATATTTT. Translation: CAISTGGSGNTIYF.

This chain links TRBV4-1 with TRBJ2-1; TRBD2 might be the D (6 bases). Between the trimmed V and J ends, which lost 2 bases and 6 bases, there was a span of 17 bases. The CDR3 is made up of 16 amino acids. Germline V lookup: CDR1 MGHRA, CDR2 YSYEKL. In nucleotides, the CDR3 is TGCGCCAGCAGCCAAACCGGGACTCAAAGATCCAATGAGCAGTTCTTC. It is translated as CASSQTGTQRSNEQFF.

DNA of the CDR3: TGTGCCAGCAGCTGGCGGGAGGACGAGCAGTACTTC. As protein: CASSWREDEQYF. The gene calls are TRBV7-9 and TRBJ2-7, with TRBD2 matching 8 bases. With V trimmed by 4 bases and J by 5 bases, 1 base remained unmatched. The CDR3 sequence is 12 residues long. The germline V gene encodes CDR1 SEHNR and CDR2 FQNEAQ (reference sequence). The variable domain in full, completed from reference TRBV7-9 and TRBJ2-7, reads DTGVSQNPRHKITKRGQNVTFRCDPISEHNRLYWYRQTLGQGPEFLTYFQNEAQLEKSRLLSDRFSAERPKGSFSTLEIQRTEQGDSAMYLCASSWREDEQYFGPGTRLTVT.

This clone was seen just once. The rearrangement uses TRBV7-8 and TRBJ2-2; D unclear. From germline, CDR1 is SGHVS and CDR2 FQNEAQ. Trimming left V 3 bases short and J 4 bases short, with 9 bases between. There are 14 residues in the CDR3. CDR3 sequence reads: CASSLREATGELFF. DNA of the CDR3: TGTGCCAGCAGCTTGCGTGAGGCCACCGGGGAGCTGTTTTTT.

The rearrangement links TRBV6-5 to TRBJ1-2, with D hard to call. CDR1 is MNHEY and CDR2 is SVGAGI in the germline V gene. The CDR3 is 14 amino acids. Trimming stripped 2 bases from V and 4 bases from J, with 11 bases between. The CDR3 DNA follows: TGTGCCAGCAGTTACACTGATGGGCCCTATGGCTACACCTTC. Translation: CASSYTDGPYGYTF.

J is TRBJ2-7 and V is TRBV21-1; the table gives TRBD2 as D, unverified against the DNA. TRBV21-1 is an annotated pseudogene. The CDR3 is made up of 13 amino acids. The CDR3 coding sequence is TGTGCCAGCAGCAAAGGGTGGGGGGACGAGCAGTACTTC. It yields the protein CASSKGWGDEQYF.

The chain has TRBV7-3 and TRBJ1-3, with D possibly matching TRBD1 (5 bases). CDR3 size: 16 residues. Germline CDR1 reads SGHTA; CDR2 reads FQGTGA. V lost 5 bases, J lost 4 bases, and 18 bases lay in between. The CDR3 is CASSVRRDGRGNTIYF. The DNA for the CDR3 is TGTGCCAGCAGCGTAAGGCGGGACGGGAGGGGAAACACCATATATTTT.

This chain links TRBV5-1 with TRBJ1-3; D perhaps matches TRBD1 (5 bases). The V gene lost 2 bases and the J gene lost 0 bases, with 12 bases spanning the gap. Germline V gene lookup returns CDR1 SGHRS and CDR2 YFSETQ. The CDR3 spans 16 residues. The CDR3 sequence: CASSFLQGTSGNTIYF. The DNA for the CDR3 is TGCGCCAGCAGCTTTTTGCAGGGAACCTCTGGAAACACCATATATTTT.

The chain joins TRBV7-8 to TRBJ1-2, with D tentatively TRBD1 (5 bases). V lost 1 base, J lost 11 bases, and 14 bases lay in between. Germline CDR1 and CDR2: SGHVS and FQNEAQ. The CDR3 runs 13 residues. CDR3: CASSLGGLMAYTF. CDR3 DNA: TGTGCCAGCAGCTTAGGGGGACTAATGGCTTACACCTTC.

The V gene is TRBV2, the J gene TRBJ2-7, with D perhaps TRBD2 (5 bases). V was pared by 5 bases and J by 0 bases, with 11 bases between. Germline V CDR1 and CDR2: SNHLY, FYNNEI. There are 14 residues in the CDR3. The CDR3 protein is CASSIRESSYEQYF. The CDR3 nucleotides read TGTGCCAGCAGTATAAGGGAGAGCTCCTACGAGCAGTACTTC.

Written as DNA, the CDR3 is TGTGCCAGTAGTGTAACAGGGCGTTGGACTGAAGCTTTCTTT. This gives the protein CASSVTGRWTEAFF. The chain couples TRBV19 to TRBJ1-1; D perhaps matches TRBD1 (6 bases). V was pared by 5 bases and J by 5 bases, with 15 bases between. This CDR3 contains 14 residues. Germline V gives CDR1 LNHDA, CDR2 SQIVND (reference sequence). The complete variable domain, with remaining parts taken from reference TRBV19 and TRBJ1-1, reads DGGITQSPKYLFRKEGQNVTLSCEQNLNHDAMYWYRQDPGQGLRLIYYSQIVNDFQKGDIAEGYSVSREKKESFPLTVTSAQKNPTAFYLCASSVTGRWTEAFFGQGTRLTVV.

The count of this clone is one. This sequence joins TRBV11-2 and TRBJ1-3, with D possibly being TRBD1 (5 bases). Trimming removed 4 bases from V and 5 bases from J, with 12 bases in between. This CDR3 is built from 14 residues. Looked up from germline, CDR1 is SGHAT and CDR2 is FQNNGV. This chain's CDR3 is CASSSGRDRNTIYF. The CDR3 nucleotides read TGTGCCAGCAGCTCGGGGAGGGACCGAAACACCATATATTTT.

This chain joins TRBV12-5 and TRBJ1-2; weak D call: TRBD1 (6 bases). The CDR3 length is 14 residues. Germline V gene data show CDR1 as LGHNT and CDR2 as FRNRAP. V lost 5 bases and J lost 1, with 11 bases in between. The CDR3 bases are TGTGCTAGTGGTACGGACAGCCTTAACTATGGCTACACCTTC. It encodes CASGTDSLNYGYTF.

This chain uses TRBV7-2 with TRBJ1-3; the D gene is possibly TRBD1 (5 bases). Germline lookup yields CDR1 SGHTA and CDR2 FQGNSA. CDR3 length equals 16 residues. Trimming stripped 1 base from V and 0 bases from J, with 10 bases between. The DNA for the CDR3 is TGTGCCAGCAGCTTAGTGACAGCGTCCTCTGGAAACACCATATATTTT. Translated, it gives CASSLVTASSGNTIYF.

The rearrangement joins TRBV5-1 to TRBJ1-1; TRBD1 agrees at 9 bases. This CDR3 is 17 amino acids long. Germline CDR1 is SGHRS and CDR2 is YFSETQ. Trimming removed 0 bases from V and 2 bases from J; junction bases left unmatched: 8. CDR3 bases: TGCGCCAGCAGCTTGGCCGGGACAGGGTATGTTAACACTGAAGCTTTCTTT. Translating gives CASSLAGTGYVNTEAFF.

A few counts support this clone. The rearrangement joins TRBV3-1 (or the pseudogene TRBV3-2) to TRBJ1-1, with TRBD1 as a possible D gene (5 bases). Germline CDR1 LGHDT, CDR2 YNNKEL (reference sequence). Trimming pared 4 bases from V and 0 bases from J, leaving 9 bases between. The CDR3 contains 14 residues. The CDR3: CASSLQALNTEAFF. The CDR3, as DNA: TGTGCCAGCAGCCTACAGGCATTGAACACTGAAGCTTTCTTT.

V is TRBV10-1 and J is TRBJ2-3, with a tentative D call TRBD1 (6 bases). Germline V gene data show CDR1 as WNHNN and CDR2 as SYGVQD (reference sequence). There are 13 residues in the CDR3. Between the trimmed V and J ends, which lost 8 bases and 6 bases, there was a span of 15 bases. The DNA for the CDR3 is TGCGCCAGCTCAATTACAGGGTCGGATACGCAGTATTTT. Encoded protein: CASSITGSDTQYF.

The table lists this clone with a few counts. This sequence joins TRBV19 and TRBJ1-2, with 9 bases matching TRBD1. CDR3 length equals 13 residues. In germline, CDR1 is LNHDA, CDR2 SQIVND (reference sequence). V lost 8 bases, J lost 4 bases, and 5 bases stayed unmatched. The CDR3: CASWDRDGYGYTF. The DNA for the CDR3 is TGTGCCAGTTGGGACAGGGATGGCTATGGCTACACCTTC. The full variable domain, in which reference TRBV19 and TRBJ1-2 provide the parts outside the CDR3, is DGGITQSPKYLFRKEGQNVTLSCEQNLNHDAMYWYRQDPGQGLRLIYYSQIVNDFQKGDIAEGYSVSREKKESFPLTVTSAQKNPTAFYLCASWDRDGYGYTFGSGTRLTVV.

J is TRBJ2-7 and V is TRBV7-3; 11 bases map to TRBD2. The CDR3 consists of 15 residues. Germline values: CDR1 SGHTA, CDR2 FQGTGA. Unmatched junction bases numbered 0, after V lost 0 bases and J lost 2 bases. This chain's CDR3 is CASSLTSGGAYEQYF. The DNA for the CDR3 is TGTGCCAGCAGCTTAACTAGCGGGGGGGCCTACGAGCAGTACTTC. The full variable domain, in which reference TRBV7-3 and TRBJ2-7 provide the parts outside the CDR3, is GAGVSQTPSNKVTEKGKYVELRCDPISGHTALYWYRQSLGQGPEFLIYFQGTGAADDSGLPNDRFFAVRPEGSVSTLKIQRTERGDSAVYLCASSLTSGGAYEQYFGPGTRLTVT.

The chain has TRBV4-1 and TRBJ1-1; TRBD1 matches at 9 bases. The CDR3 contains 15 residues. CDR1 is MGHRA and CDR2 is YSYEKL in the germline V gene. With 4 bases clipped from V and 4 bases from J, the junction kept 7 bases outside the gene matches. CDR3 nucleotides: TGCGCCAGCAGCCGCGGACAGGGGCCGCTCACTGAAGCTTTCTTT. It translates to CASSRGQGPLTEAFF.

This clone was found many times. V gene TRBV6-4 combines with J gene TRBJ1-1; D not resolved. CDR1 is MRHNA, CDR2 SNTAGT, per germline. Trimming pared 2 bases from V and 8 bases from J, leaving 12 bases between. The CDR3 is made up of 13 amino acids. The CDR3 DNA is TGTGCCAGCAGTGACAGTGCCCTAAGCGAAGCTTTCTTT. Translating it yields CASSDSALSEAFF.

V and J are TRBV7-8 and TRBJ2-7; 15 nucleotides line up with TRBD2. From germline, CDR1 is SGHVS and CDR2 FQNEAQ. This CDR3 has 18 amino acids. Losses at the gene ends were 3 bases for V and 2 bases for J; bases not matched to a gene: 8. CDR3: CASSFSGLAGGGPYEQYF. In DNA form, the CDR3 reads TGTGCCAGCAGCTTCTCAGGACTAGCGGGAGGGGGGCCCTACGAGCAGTACTTC.

For the CDR3, the DNA is TGTGCCAGCAGTTACGGGACAGGGGGCTACAATGAGCAGTTCTTC. This gives the protein CASSYGTGGYNEQFF. The gene calls are TRBV6-2 or TRBV6-3 and TRBJ2-1, with 11 bases that match TRBD1. Germline-derived CDR1 and CDR2 are MNHEY and SVGEGT. The junction had 0 bases not matched to a gene; V was cut back by 2 bases and J by 3 bases. This CDR3 comprises 15 residues.

This rearrangement joins TRBV6-6 to TRBJ2-3; the match to TRBD2 covers 9 bases. This CDR3 has 16 amino acids. J was trimmed by 0 bases and V by 8 bases; bases with no gene match: 9. Germline V gene sequence: CDR1 MNHNY, CDR2 SVGAGI (reference sequence). The CDR3 nucleotides are TGTGCCAGCCGATGGGCGGGGGGGACTAGCACAGATACGCAGTATTTT. Protein product: CASRWAGGTSTDTQYF.

The J gene is TRBJ1-3, the V gene TRBV3-1 (or the pseudogene TRBV3-2), with 9 bases identical to TRBD1. This CDR3 comprises 15 residues. The V segment lost 5 bases and the J segment 2 bases; nucleotides outside the gene matches: 4. Germline lookup yields CDR1 LGHDT and CDR2 YNNKEL (reference sequence). The CDR3 loop is CASSDRDRAGNTIYF. DNA for the CDR3: TGTGCCAGCAGCGACAGGGACAGGGCTGGAAACACCATATATTTT.

The rearrangement joins TRBV9 to TRBJ2-3, with D uncertain. Trimming removed 0 bases at V and 6 bases at J, with 5 bases between. CDR3 length equals 12 residues. Germline V gives CDR1 SGDLS, CDR2 YYNGEE. DNA for the CDR3: TGTGCCAGCAGCGTAGGGGCCGATACGCAGTATTTT. It codes for CASSVGADTQYF.

This chain joins TRBV2 and TRBJ2-7, with a possible D match to TRBD1 (7 bases). This CDR3 spans 15 amino acids. Germline V gives CDR1 SNHLY, CDR2 FYNNEI. V shed 6 bases and J shed 0 bases, with 15 bases lying between them. CDR3: CASRVMRDSSYEQYF. CDR3 DNA: TGTGCCAGCAGAGTGATGCGGGACAGCTCCTACGAGCAGTACTTC.

This clone was seen a single time. The chain recombines TRBV5-6 with TRBJ2-1; 10 positions match TRBD2. With 1 base clipped from V and 4 bases from J, the junction kept 5 bases outside the gene matches. Germline V lookup: CDR1 SGHDT, CDR2 YYEEEE. This CDR3 has 16 residues. The CDR3 loop is CASSLWSGRGYNEQFF. CDR3 nucleotide sequence: TGTGCCAGCAGCTTGTGGAGCGGGAGGGGTTACAATGAGCAGTTCTTC.